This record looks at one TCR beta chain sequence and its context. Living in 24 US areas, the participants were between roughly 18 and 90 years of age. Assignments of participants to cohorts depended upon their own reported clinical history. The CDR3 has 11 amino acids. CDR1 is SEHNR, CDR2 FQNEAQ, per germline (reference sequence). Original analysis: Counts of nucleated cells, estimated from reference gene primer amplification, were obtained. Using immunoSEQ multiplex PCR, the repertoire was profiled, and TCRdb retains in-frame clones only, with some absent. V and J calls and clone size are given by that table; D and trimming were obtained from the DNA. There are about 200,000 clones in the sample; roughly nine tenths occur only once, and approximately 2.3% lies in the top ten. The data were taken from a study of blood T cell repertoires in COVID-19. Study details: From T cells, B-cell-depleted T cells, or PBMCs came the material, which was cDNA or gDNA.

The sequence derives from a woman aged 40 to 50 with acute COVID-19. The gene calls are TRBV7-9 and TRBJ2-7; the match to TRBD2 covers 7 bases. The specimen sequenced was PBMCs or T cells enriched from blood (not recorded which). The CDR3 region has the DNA TGTGCGCTGGGAGGGATTGGGGAGCAGTACTTC. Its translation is CALGGIGEQYF.